This entry features one T cell receptor (beta chain) sequence. What it binds is not known. The germline V gene has CDR1 DFQATT and CDR2 SNEGSKA (reference sequence). The CDR3 loop spans 16 amino acids. J lost 1 base, V lost 6 bases, and 12 bases had no gene match. The sample originates from a study of CD8 T cells in ankylosing spondylitis. Overall study findings and caveats: With a CD8+ phenotype, disease-linked clones were relatively rare in peripheral blood. Several highly homologous variants made up a TCR beta motif, and this motif appeared characteristic of ankylosing spondylitis blood. As reported, disease-linked clones showed significant enrichment in matched ankylosing spondylitis synovial fluid.

By quantitative 5'-RACE with molecular barcodes, the TCR beta libraries were made. Using its own MiXCR run on the 5' RACE reads, TCRdb lists one record per CDR3 protein. The sample shows roughly 150,000 distinct CDR3 sequences, under 35% of them seen only once. The rearrangement uses TRBV20-1 and TRBJ2-7, with 10 bases aligning to TRBD2. This TCR was recovered from a male donor with ankylosing spondylitis. Sequencing was done on a sample of synovial fluid, either unsorted or a sorted T cell fraction (not recorded which). The DNA for the CDR3 is TGCAGTGCCCGGTTAGCGGGAGGTCCCCTTTCCTACGAGCAGTACTTC. This encodes CSARLAGGPLSYEQYF.